This T cell receptor beta chain was found in a study of CD8+CD57+ T cells in acquired aplastic anemia. Germline CDR1 and CDR2: LGHDT and YNNKEL (reference sequence). Trimming took off 4 bases at V and 2 bases at J, with 15 bases between the two ends. CDR3 size: 16 residues. CDR3 and TCR beta VDJ profiling relied on genomic DNA as the template. TCRdb ran MiXCR on the reads and lists one entry per CDR3 protein. The sample lists some 150,000 distinct CDR3 sequences; around two fifths were seen once. This clonotype was found a few times. This chain joins TRBV3-1 and TRBJ2-1; D is perhaps TRBD1 (6 bases). The specimen was sorted CD4+, CD8+, or CD8+CD57+ T cells (not recorded which) from PBMCs. The receptor was isolated from a human donor in good health, serving as a control. The DNA of the CDR3 is TGTGCCAGCAGCCGGGCAACAGGGATGGCCTACAATGAGCAGTTCTTC. The encoded protein is CASSRATGMAYNEQFF.